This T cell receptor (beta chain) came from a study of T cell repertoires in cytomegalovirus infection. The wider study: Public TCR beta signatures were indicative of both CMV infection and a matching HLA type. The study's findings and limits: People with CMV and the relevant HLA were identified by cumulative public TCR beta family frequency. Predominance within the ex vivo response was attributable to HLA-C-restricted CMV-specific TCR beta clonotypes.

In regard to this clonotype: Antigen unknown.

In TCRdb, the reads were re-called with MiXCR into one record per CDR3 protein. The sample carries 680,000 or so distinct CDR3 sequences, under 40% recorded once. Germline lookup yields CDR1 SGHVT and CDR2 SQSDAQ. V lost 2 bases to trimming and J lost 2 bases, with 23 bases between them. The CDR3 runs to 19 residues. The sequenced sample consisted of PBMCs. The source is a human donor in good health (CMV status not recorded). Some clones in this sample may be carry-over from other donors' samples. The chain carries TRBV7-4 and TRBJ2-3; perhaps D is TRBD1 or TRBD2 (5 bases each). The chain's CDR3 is CASSLFRKYPWGITDTQYF. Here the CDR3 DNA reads TGTGCCAGCAGCTTATTCCGGAAGTATCCTTGGGGGATCACAGATACGCAGTATTTT. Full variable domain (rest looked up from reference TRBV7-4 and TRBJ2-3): GAGVSQSPRYKVAKRGRDVALRCDSISGHVTLYWYRQTLGQGSEVLTYSQSDAQRDKSGRPSGRFSAERPERSVSTLKIQRTEQGDSAVYLCASSLFRKYPWGITDTQYFGPGTRLTVL.